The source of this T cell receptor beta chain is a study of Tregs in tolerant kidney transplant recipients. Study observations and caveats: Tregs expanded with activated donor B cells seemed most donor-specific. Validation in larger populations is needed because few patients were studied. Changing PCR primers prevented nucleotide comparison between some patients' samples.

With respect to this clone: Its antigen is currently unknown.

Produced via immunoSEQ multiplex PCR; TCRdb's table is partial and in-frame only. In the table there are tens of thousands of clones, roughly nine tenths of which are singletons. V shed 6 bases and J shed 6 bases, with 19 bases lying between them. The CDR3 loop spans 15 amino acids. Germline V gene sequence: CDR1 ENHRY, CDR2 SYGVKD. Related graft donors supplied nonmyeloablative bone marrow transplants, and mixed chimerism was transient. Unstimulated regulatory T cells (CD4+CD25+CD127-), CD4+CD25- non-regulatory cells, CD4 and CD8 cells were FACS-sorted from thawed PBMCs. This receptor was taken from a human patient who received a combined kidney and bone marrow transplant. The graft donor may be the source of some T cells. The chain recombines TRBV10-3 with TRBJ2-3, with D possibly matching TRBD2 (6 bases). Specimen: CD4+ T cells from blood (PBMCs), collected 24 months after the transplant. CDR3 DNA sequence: TGTGCCATCAGCCCCTCGAGGGCGGGGCAGGATACGCAGTATTTT. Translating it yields CAISPSRAGQDTQYF.